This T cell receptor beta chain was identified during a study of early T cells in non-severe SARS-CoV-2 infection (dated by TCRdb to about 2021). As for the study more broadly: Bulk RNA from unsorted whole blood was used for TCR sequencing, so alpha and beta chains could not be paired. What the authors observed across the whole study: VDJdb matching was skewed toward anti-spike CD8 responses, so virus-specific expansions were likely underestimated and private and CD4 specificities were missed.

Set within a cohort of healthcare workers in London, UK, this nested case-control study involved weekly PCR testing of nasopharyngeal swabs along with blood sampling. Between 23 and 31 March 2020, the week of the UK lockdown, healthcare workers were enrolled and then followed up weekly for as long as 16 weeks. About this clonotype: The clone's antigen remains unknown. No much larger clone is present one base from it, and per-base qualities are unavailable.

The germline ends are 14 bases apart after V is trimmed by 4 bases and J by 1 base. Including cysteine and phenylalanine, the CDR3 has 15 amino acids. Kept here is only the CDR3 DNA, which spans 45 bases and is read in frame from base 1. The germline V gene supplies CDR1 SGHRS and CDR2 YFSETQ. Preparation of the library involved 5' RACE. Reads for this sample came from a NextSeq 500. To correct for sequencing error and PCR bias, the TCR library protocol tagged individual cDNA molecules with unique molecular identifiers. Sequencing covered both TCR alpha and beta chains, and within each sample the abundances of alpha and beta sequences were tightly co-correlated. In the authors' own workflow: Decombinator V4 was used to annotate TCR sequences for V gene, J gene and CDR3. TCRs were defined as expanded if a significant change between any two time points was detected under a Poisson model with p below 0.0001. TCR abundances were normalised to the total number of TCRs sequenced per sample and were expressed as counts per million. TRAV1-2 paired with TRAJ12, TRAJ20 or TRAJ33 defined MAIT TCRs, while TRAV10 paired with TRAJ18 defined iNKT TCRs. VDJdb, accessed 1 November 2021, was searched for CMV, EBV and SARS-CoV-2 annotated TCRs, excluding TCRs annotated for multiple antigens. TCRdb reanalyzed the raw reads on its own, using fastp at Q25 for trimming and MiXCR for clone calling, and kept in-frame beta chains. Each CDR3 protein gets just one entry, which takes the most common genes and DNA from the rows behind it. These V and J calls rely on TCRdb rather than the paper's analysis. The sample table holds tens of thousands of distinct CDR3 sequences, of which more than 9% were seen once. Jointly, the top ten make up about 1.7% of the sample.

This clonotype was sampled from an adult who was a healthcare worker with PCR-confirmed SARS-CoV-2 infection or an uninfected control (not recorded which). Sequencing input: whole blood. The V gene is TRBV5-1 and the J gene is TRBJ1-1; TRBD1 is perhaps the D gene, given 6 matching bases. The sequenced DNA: TGCGCCAGCAGCCCTGGGGGCACACAGAACACTGAAGCTTTCTTT. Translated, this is CASSPGGTQNTEAFF.